Below, 26 T cell receptor beta chains from the same sample are listed, as sequenced in a study of blood T cell repertoires in COVID-19. Only in-frame clones appear in the TCRdb table, and some are missing; sequencing was by immunoSEQ multiplex PCR. The sample lists 23,000 or so clones, around 86% occurring once. The sample comprised peripheral blood. These receptor sequences come from a middle-aged man with active COVID-19.

The chain uses TRBV18 and TRBJ1-3; a weak D match, TRBD1 (6 bases). CDR3 length: 15 amino acids. Germline V gene lookup returns CDR1 KGHSH and CDR2 LQKENI. Trimming left V 0 bases short and J 0 bases short, with 6 bases between. CDR3 nucleotides: TGTGCCAGCTCACCACCCAGGGGCTCTGGAAACACCATATATTTT. Residues: CASSPPRGSGNTIYF.

The chain joins TRBV21-1 to TRBJ2-7; the table's D call of TRBD1 was not tested on the DNA. TRBV21-1 is noted as a pseudogene. The CDR3 runs 13 residues. CDR3 sequence reads: CASSSDSAYEQYV. CDR3 coding DNA: TGTGCCAGCAGTTCGGACAGCGCCTACGAGCAGTACGTC.

The chain is built from TRBV18 and TRBJ1-4, with D perhaps TRBD1 (6 bases). Germline values: CDR1 KGHSH, CDR2 LQKENI. Deletions cut 6 bases from V and 0 bases from J, with 14 bases between. The CDR3 has 16 amino acids. DNA of the CDR3: TGTGCCAGCTCGCCCGACAGGTCCGCAACTAATGAAAAACTGTTTTTT. Protein: CASSPDRSATNEKLFF.

The rearrangement uses TRBV7-2 and TRBJ2-5, with 11 nucleotides matching TRBD2. CDR3 length: 15 residues. Germline assignment: CDR1 SGHTA and CDR2 FQGNSA. The junction had 7 bases not matched to a gene; V was cut back by 5 bases and J by 5 bases. CDR3 sequence (DNA): TGTGCCAGCAGCCTCACTAGCGGGAGTGGCGAGACCCAGTACTTC. It codes for CASSLTSGSGETQYF.

The chain uses TRBV2 and TRBJ2-4; D might be TRBD1 (5 bases). The CDR3 spans 16 residues. In germline, CDR1 is SNHLY, CDR2 FYNNEI. Trimming took 5 bases from V and 0 from J, leaving 14 bases between them. The CDR3 loop reads CASSRQSSLAKNIQYF. DNA of the CDR3: TGTGCCAGCAGTAGACAGTCTTCTCTAGCCAAAAACATTCAGTACTTC. Full variable domain (rest looked up from reference TRBV2 and TRBJ2-4): EPEVTQTPSHQVTQMGQEVILRCVPISNHLYFYWYRQILGQKVEFLVSFYNNEISEKSEIFDDQFSVERPDGSNFTLKIRSTKLEDSAMYFCASSRQSSLAKNIQYFGAGTRLSVL.

This clone is a singleton in its sample. The chain couples TRBV19 to TRBJ2-2, with D hard to call. Germline V gene data show CDR1 as LNHDA and CDR2 as SQIVND (reference sequence). The V and J ends lost 0 bases and 3 bases respectively, with 5 bases between them. The length of the CDR3 is 14 residues. CDR3 protein: CASSIEADTGELFF. CDR3 DNA: TGTGCCAGTAGTATAGAGGCAGACACCGGGGAGCTGTTTTTT.

The chain carries TRBV3-1 (or the pseudogene TRBV3-2) and TRBJ2-1; 7 positions agree with TRBD2. The germline V gene encodes CDR1 LGHDT and CDR2 YNNKEL (reference sequence). The CDR3 loop spans 15 amino acids. The trim removed 2 bases at V and 4 bases at J, leaving 5 bases unmatched. The CDR3 nucleotides are TGTGCCAGCAGCCAAATGCTAGCGGTATACAATGAGCAGTTCTTC. Protein: CASSQMLAVYNEQFF.

This sequence joins TRBV10-3 and TRBJ1-1; 7 nucleotides line up with TRBD1. Trimming removed 0 bases from V and 6 bases from J; junction bases left unmatched: 7. This CDR3 contains 15 residues. The germline gives CDR1 ENHRY, CDR2 SYGVKD. CDR3: CAISESVGGKSEAFF. The DNA of the CDR3 is TGTGCCATCAGTGAGTCGGTAGGGGGCAAGTCTGAAGCTTTCTTT.

The V call is TRBV15, the J call TRBJ2-3; 8 bases align to TRBD2. The germline V gene has CDR1 LNHNV and CDR2 YYDKDF (reference sequence). The CDR3 runs to 16 residues. Trimming at V came to 0 bases and at J to 0 bases, leaving 2 bases not matched to a gene. The CDR3 protein is CATSRDASGSTDTQYF. CDR3 DNA sequence: TGTGCCACCAGCAGAGATGCTAGCGGGAGCACAGATACGCAGTATTTT.

The genes are TRBV29-1 and TRBJ1-3; D remains unclear. This CDR3 comprises 13 residues. The germline V gene has CDR1 SQVTM and CDR2 ANQGSEA. Trimming left V 3 bases short and J 0 bases short, with 6 bases between. CDR3 nucleotides: TGCAGCGTTGACGGTGGCTCTGGAAACACCATATATTTT. Protein: CSVDGGSGNTIYF.

A note on this clone: At one end, the junction sequence differs from germline, possibly due to a read error. The V gene is TRBV5-6, the J gene TRBJ2-4; weak D call: TRBD1 (5 bases). Germline assignment: CDR1 SGHDT and CDR2 YYEEEE. This CDR3 spans 13 amino acids. The CDR3 nucleotides read TGTGCCAGCAGCTCGCCAAATGGGCAGGGCACAACTTTC. It translates to CASSSPNGQGTTF. Variable domain in full (rest from reference TRBV5-6 and TRBJ2-4): DAGVTQSPTHLIKTRGQQVTLRCSPKSGHDTVSWYQQALGQGPQFIFQYYEEEERQRGNFPDRFSGHQFPNYSSELNVNALLLGDSALYLCASSSPNGQGTTFGAGTRLSVL.

This chain connects TRBV5-1 to TRBJ1-1; TRBD1 is a possible D gene (5 bases). The CDR3 covers 14 residues. CDR1 and CDR2 (germline): SGHRS, YFSETQ. V was clipped by 0 bases and J by 0 bases, with 6 bases between them. CDR3 coding DNA: TGCGCCAGCAGCTTGGGGGGCATGAACACTGAAGCTTTCTTT. As protein: CASSLGGMNTEAFF.

The chain carries TRBV13 and TRBJ2-7; TRBD1 aligns across 8 bases. CDR3 length: 14 residues. CDR1 PRHDT and CDR2 FYEKMQ come from the germline V gene (reference sequence). V dropped 1 base and J dropped 5; count of bases not matched to a gene: 4. The CDR3 nucleotides are TGTGCCAGCAGCTTAGACGGGACAGGAAACGAGCAGTACGTC. Its translation: CASSLDGTGNEQYV.

This clone was observed once. This sequence joins TRBV10-3 and TRBJ2-2, with 8 nucleotides matching TRBD1. Unmatched junction bases numbered 4, after V lost 2 bases and J lost 5 bases. Germline CDR1 ENHRY, CDR2 SYGVKD. The CDR3 covers 15 residues. This CDR3 reads CAISEQGARTGELFF. The CDR3 DNA follows: TGTGCCATCAGTGAGCAGGGGGCCCGTACCGGGGAGCTGTTTTTT.

The genes are TRBV4-3 and TRBJ1-2; D not resolved. The CDR3 loop spans 14 amino acids. Germline values: CDR1 LGHNA, CDR2 YSLEER. Trimming took off 4 bases at V and 2 bases at J, with 11 bases between the two ends. The CDR3 DNA sequence: TGCGCCAGCAGCCCCCTTCCCGGGAACTATGGCTACACCTTC. It is translated as CASSPLPGNYGYTF.

The chain combines TRBV24-1 with TRBJ2-4; TRBD2 matches 12 bases. The germline CDR1 and CDR2 sequences are KGHDR and SFDVKD. The CDR3 totals 18 residues. With 3 bases clipped from V and 1 base from J, the junction kept 6 bases outside the gene matches. Here the CDR3 reads CATSDTSGRTGAKNIQYF. CDR3 in DNA: TGTGCCACCAGTGATACTAGCGGGAGGACAGGGGCCAAAAACATTCAGTACTTC.

This chain links TRBV5-1 with TRBJ2-3, with TRBD2 identical over 8 bases. The J segment lost 5 bases and the V segment lost 0 bases, leaving 11 bases of the junction unmatched. The CDR3 has 17 residues. CDR1 and CDR2 from the germline V gene are SGHRS and YFSETQ. The CDR3 here is CASSLGLGGRSGDTQYF. The CDR3 bases are TGCGCCAGCAGCTTGGGGTTGGGCGGGAGGAGCGGAGATACGCAGTATTTT.

The V gene is TRBV5-5, the J gene TRBJ2-2; D is uncertain. The length of the CDR3 is 13 residues. From germline, CDR1 is SGHKS and CDR2 YYEKEE (reference sequence). Trimming removed 0 bases at V and 4 bases at J, with 4 bases between. CDR3 amino acids: CASSLGATGELFF. As DNA, the CDR3 is TGTGCCAGCAGCTTGGGGGCCACCGGGGAGCTGTTTTTT.

The chain joins TRBV5-1 to TRBJ1-5, with TRBD1 matching 7 bases. The germline V gene encodes CDR1 SGHRS and CDR2 YFSETQ. Germline trimming cut 1 base from V and 7 bases from J; bases unmatched to any gene: 11. The CDR3 spans 16 residues. CDR3 in amino acids: CASSLNPTGSGQPQHF. CDR3 nucleotide sequence: TGCGCCAGCAGCTTGAACCCGACAGGGTCCGGGCAGCCCCAGCATTTT.

The chain has TRBV30 and TRBJ2-5, with 8 nucleotides matching TRBD1. The germline V gene encodes CDR1 GTSNPN and CDR2 SVGIG (reference sequence). V was pared by 1 base and J by 4 bases, with 11 bases of the junction left unmatched. This CDR3 region has 16 residues. The CDR3: CAWSGVAGGNLETQYF. The CDR3 DNA reads TGTGCCTGGAGTGGTGTAGCAGGGGGCAATTTAGAGACCCAGTACTTC.

The chain links TRBV7-9 to TRBJ1-4; D unclear. Germline V CDR1 and CDR2: SEHNR, FQNEAQ (reference sequence). Deletions cut 6 bases from V and 7 bases from J, with 15 bases between. The CDR3 runs to 14 residues. The CDR3 loop reads CASSQDMGGEKLFF. CDR3 in DNA: TGTGCCAGCAGTCAAGACATGGGAGGTGAAAAACTGTTTTTT.

The chain is built from TRBV5-1 and TRBJ2-2, with 7 nucleotides matching TRBD2. Germline V gene data show CDR1 as SGHRS and CDR2 as YFSETQ. Trimming removed 5 bases from V and 4 bases from J; junction bases left unmatched: 5. The CDR3 sequence is 14 residues long. The CDR3 loop is CASSSSGSTGELFF. The CDR3 coding sequence is TGCGCCAGCAGTTCTAGCGGTAGCACCGGGGAGCTGTTTTTT.

The chain couples TRBV30 to TRBJ1-1; a possible D gene is TRBD1 (6 bases). The length of the CDR3 is 12 residues. Between the trimmed V and J ends, which lost 5 bases and 1 base, there was a span of 8 bases. CDR1 and CDR2 from the germline V gene are GTSNPN and SVGIG (reference sequence). This chain's CDR3 is CAWGQQNTEAFF. The DNA for the CDR3 is TGTGCCTGGGGACAGCAGAACACTGAAGCTTTCTTT. The variable domain in full, completed from reference TRBV30 and TRBJ1-1, reads SQTIHQWPATLVQPVGSPLSLECTVEGTSNPNLYWYRQAAGRGLQLLFYSVGIGQISSEVPQNLSASRPQDRQFILSSKKLLLSDSGFYLCAWGQQNTEAFFGQGTRLTVV.

CDR3 sequence reads: CAWSLRAGVTEAFF. The DNA for the CDR3 is TGTGCCTGGAGTCTACGGGCAGGGGTAACTGAAGCTTTCTTT. The chain couples TRBV30 to TRBJ1-1; possibly TRBD1 for D (6 bases). Trimming took 2 bases from V and 5 from J, leaving 15 bases between them. The CDR3 consists of 14 residues. Germline loops: CDR1 GTSNPN, CDR2 SVGIG (reference sequence).

In nucleotides, the CDR3 is TGTGCCAGCTCATTCCAGGAATCTGGAAACACCATATATTTT. This translates into CASSFQESGNTIYF. The V and J genes are TRBV18 and TRBJ1-3; D not resolved. CDR3 length: 14 amino acids. Trimming cost V 5 bases and J 1 base, with 9 bases left between them. The germline CDR1 and CDR2 sequences are KGHSH and LQKENI.

The chain carries TRBV28 and TRBJ1-5; TRBD1 is a possible D gene (6 bases). The CDR3 contains 15 residues. Trimming pared 7 bases from V and 3 bases from J, leaving 16 bases between. Germline V lookup: CDR1 MDHEN, CDR2 SYDVKM. The CDR3, as DNA: TGTGCCAGCATCTCAACCCGACAGGTCAATCAGCCCCAGCATTTT. It is translated as CASISTRQVNQPQHF.